The 23 T cell receptor beta chains below all came from one sample that was sequenced in a study of blood T cell repertoires in COVID-19. Data came from immunoSEQ multiplex PCR; TCRdb stores just in-frame clones and leaves some out. The table includes 70,000 to 90,000 clones, roughly 87% detected once. The sample comprised peripheral blood. The receptors were gathered from a man aged 55 to 70 with acute or convalescent COVID-19.

This chain connects TRBV2 to TRBJ1-3; perhaps TRBD1 as D (6 bases). CDR3 length equals 15 residues. The germline gives CDR1 SNHLY, CDR2 FYNNEI. Trimming shortened V by 6 bases and J by 0 bases, and 12 bases separated the two germline ends. The CDR3 DNA is TGTGCCAGCAGCGGGGACACATACTCTGGAAACACCATATATTTT. Amino acid sequence: CASSGDTYSGNTIYF.

The V call is TRBV5-1, the J call TRBJ2-5, with 7 bases lining up with TRBD1. V lost 4 bases, J lost 4 bases, and 7 bases stayed unmatched. Germline values: CDR1 SGHRS, CDR2 YFSETQ. The CDR3 sequence is 14 residues long. CDR3 nucleotides: TGCGCCAGCAGCATTAGGACAGGAAGAGAGACCCAGTACTTC. It specifies CASSIRTGRETQYF.

The CDR3 bases are TGTGCCAGCAGCTTAGGTTCAGGGAAGGGTGAAAAACTGTTTTTT. Translation gives CASSLGSGKGEKLFF. V is TRBV7-2 and J is TRBJ1-4; D is possibly TRBD1 (5 bases). V was pared by 1 base and J by 7 bases, with 13 bases between. The CDR3 contains 15 residues. Germline V CDR1 and CDR2: SGHTA, FQGNSA.

The J gene is TRBJ2-3, the V gene TRBV3-1 (or the pseudogene TRBV3-2), with TRBD2 matching 13 bases. With 2 bases clipped from V and 4 bases from J, the junction kept 6 bases outside the gene matches. The CDR3 has 17 amino acids. Germline CDR1 is LGHDT and CDR2 is YNNKEL (reference sequence). The CDR3, as DNA: TGTGCCAGCAGCCAACAACTAGCGGGAGGGAACCCAGATACGCAGTATTTT. Translating it yields CASSQQLAGGNPDTQYF.

This chain connects TRBV10-1 to TRBJ2-1, with TRBD2 identical over 14 bases. This CDR3 comprises 18 residues. Trimming took 4 bases from V and 6 from J; bases not matched to a gene: 11. The germline V gene encodes CDR1 WNHNN and CDR2 SYGVQD (reference sequence). DNA for the CDR3: TGCGCCAGCAGTGCGAGACTAGCGGGAGGGGCGGGGGTCAATGAGCAGTTCTTC. Its protein product is CASSARLAGGAGVNEQFF.

The chain joins TRBV3-1 (or the pseudogene TRBV3-2) to TRBJ2-2; D not resolved. Germline CDR1 LGHDT, CDR2 YNNKEL (reference sequence). The germline V and J ends were trimmed by 1 base and 1 base, with 10 bases remaining between them. The CDR3 is made up of 16 amino acids. The CDR3 is CASSQVLRLNTGELFF. As DNA, the CDR3 is TGTGCCAGCAGCCAAGTACTGCGGTTGAACACCGGGGAGCTGTTTTTT.

The chain employs TRBV6-5 and TRBJ1-1; the match to TRBD1 covers 8 bases. The CDR3 loop spans 13 amino acids. In germline, CDR1 is MNHEY, CDR2 SVGAGI. V trimming: 7 bases; J trimming: 9 bases; junction bases outside the gene matches: 10. The CDR3 sequence is CASILGTGLKAFF. The CDR3 DNA follows: TGTGCCAGCATTTTAGGGACAGGCCTGAAAGCTTTCTTT.

Only a few counts were recorded for this clone. This chain uses TRBV3-1 (or the pseudogene TRBV3-2) with TRBJ2-2; 7 bases map to TRBD1. The V gene end was trimmed by 2 bases and the J gene end by 1 base; junction bases not matched to a gene: 4. This CDR3 comprises 16 residues. Germline V gene sequence: CDR1 LGHDT, CDR2 YNNKEL (reference sequence). The CDR3 reads CASSQSWTGNTGELFF. The CDR3 DNA reads TGTGCCAGCAGCCAATCCTGGACAGGGAACACCGGGGAGCTGTTTTTT.

Points on this clone: Other DNA variants within this sample encode the same CDR3. This chain joins TRBV30 and TRBJ1-5; D gene uncertain. Germline V lookup: CDR1 GTSNPN, CDR2 SVGIG (reference sequence). This CDR3 contains 13 residues. Trimming took 3 bases from V and 4 from J, leaving 10 bases between them. The CDR3 protein is CAWSGRVNQPQHF. As DNA, the CDR3 is TGTGCCTGGAGCGGGAGGGTAAATCAGCCCCAGCATTTT. Drawing the rest from reference TRBV30 and TRBJ1-5, the complete variable domain is SQTIHQWPATLVQPVGSPLSLECTVEGTSNPNLYWYRQAAGRGLQLLFYSVGIGQISSEVPQNLSASRPQDRQFILSSKKLLLSDSGFYLCAWSGRVNQPQHFGDGTRLSIL.

The V and J genes are TRBV5-6 and TRBJ2-1; TRBD2 might be the D (5 bases). Germline lookup yields CDR1 SGHDT and CDR2 YYEEEE. The CDR3 covers 13 residues. With 4 bases removed from V and 7 bases from J, the gap between germline ends came to 12 bases. The CDR3 spells CASSRGPPNEQFF. CDR3 bases: TGTGCCAGCAGCCGCGGGCCTCCGAATGAGCAGTTCTTC.

This clone was seen only a few times. V usage is TRBV6-5 and J usage is TRBJ2-7; D gene ambiguous. The CDR3 is 11 residues long. CDR1 is MNHEY and CDR2 is SVGAGI in the germline V gene. With 7 bases removed from V and 3 bases from J, the gap between germline ends came to 7 bases. The CDR3 here is CASTLFYEQYF. DNA of the CDR3: TGTGCCAGCACCCTCTTCTACGAGCAGTACTTC.

The genes are TRBV3-1 (or the pseudogene TRBV3-2) and TRBJ1-1; tentative D call: TRBD1 (6 bases). The CDR3 loop spans 13 amino acids. Germline V gene lookup returns CDR1 LGHDT and CDR2 YNNKEL (reference sequence). With 0 bases removed from V and 10 bases from J, the gap between germline ends came to 12 bases. The CDR3 sequence: CASSQEGGGRAFF. The CDR3 DNA reads as TGTGCCAGCAGCCAAGAAGGGGGGGGGCGAGCTTTCTTT.

The rearrangement uses TRBV30 and TRBJ2-7, with a tentative D call TRBD1 (5 bases). The V gene's germline CDR1 is GTSNPN and CDR2 SVGIG (reference sequence). V dropped 5 bases and J dropped 4 bases, with 15 bases sitting between them. This CDR3 spans 13 amino acids. The CDR3 DNA is TGTGCCTGGGCGGCAGGGAACTATTACGAGCAGTACTTC. Its protein product is CAWAAGNYYEQYF.

This chain connects TRBV9 to TRBJ2-2; 10 bases match TRBD1. The CDR3 loop spans 16 amino acids. Germline CDR1 reads SGDLS; CDR2 reads YYNGEE. J was trimmed by 2 bases and V by 2 bases; bases with no gene match: 3. CDR3 nucleotides: TGTGCCAGCAGCGTCCGACAGGGGGCTAACACCGGGGAGCTGTTTTTT. It translates to CASSVRQGANTGELFF. Supplemented by reference TRBV9 and TRBJ2-2, the full variable domain reads DSGVTQTPKHLITATGQRVTLRCSPRSGDLSVYWYQQSLDQGLQFLIQYYNGEERAKGNILERFSAQQFPDLHSELNLSSLELGDSALYFCASSVRQGANTGELFFGEGSRLTVL.

The chain is built from TRBV7-2 and TRBJ1-4, with 7 bases lining up with TRBD1. CDR1 SGHTA and CDR2 FQGNSA come from the germline V gene. The V and J ends lost 4 bases and 8 bases, in that order; junction bases with no gene match: 10. The CDR3 loop spans 15 amino acids. The CDR3 coding sequence is TGTGCCAGCAGCTCACTAGAGGGGGCGCAGGAAAAACTGTTTTTT. Its translation is CASSSLEGAQEKLFF.

V and J are TRBV7-9 and TRBJ1-2; a weak D match, TRBD1 (6 bases). Germline CDR1 reads SEHNR; CDR2 reads FQNEAQ (reference sequence). This CDR3 is built from 13 residues. The ends were cut back, 5 bases at V and 5 bases at J, with 12 bases in the middle. CDR3: CASSLRTDYGYTF. CDR3 in DNA: TGTGCCAGCAGCCTACGGACAGATTATGGCTACACCTTC. The full variable domain, its missing parts supplied by reference TRBV7-9 and TRBJ1-2, is DTGVSQNPRHKITKRGQNVTFRCDPISEHNRLYWYRQTLGQGPEFLTYFQNEAQLEKSRLLSDRFSAERPKGSFSTLEIQRTEQGDSAMYLCASSLRTDYGYTFGSGTRLTVV.

V usage is TRBV7-2 and J usage is TRBJ2-3, with 8 positions matching TRBD2. There are 15 residues in the CDR3. The J segment lost 2 bases and the V segment lost 1 base, leaving 2 bases of the junction unmatched. Looked up from germline, CDR1 is SGHTA and CDR2 is FQGNSA. DNA of the CDR3: TGTGCCAGCAGCTTAGTGGGACTAGACACAGATACGCAGTATTTT. This encodes CASSLVGLDTDTQYF.

This chain connects TRBV27 to TRBJ2-7, with D maybe TRBD2 (7 bases). This CDR3 has 16 residues. V was shortened by 0 bases and J by 5 bases, with 17 bases between the two germline ends. The germline V gene has CDR1 MNHEY and CDR2 SMNVEV (reference sequence). This CDR3 is CASSLSLMGGLDEQYF. CDR3 in DNA: TGTGCCAGCAGTTTATCCCTAATGGGGGGGCTGGACGAGCAGTACTTC.

V is TRBV3-1 (or the pseudogene TRBV3-2) and J is TRBJ2-5; 12 bases match TRBD2. CDR1 LGHDT and CDR2 YNNKEL come from the germline V gene (reference sequence). This CDR3 region has 16 residues. V shed 3 bases and J 5 bases; nucleotides not matched to a gene: 7. The CDR3 sequence is CASSQPPSGRVETQYF. The CDR3 coding sequence is TGTGCCAGCAGCCAGCCTCCTAGCGGGAGGGTGGAGACCCAGTACTTC.

This chain joins TRBV10-2 and TRBJ1-1, with D uncertain. Trimming took off 5 bases at V and 3 bases at J, with 10 bases between the two ends. This CDR3 is 13 amino acids long. Germline CDR1 and CDR2: WSHSY and SAAADI. The CDR3 loop is CASSWTEDTEAFF. The CDR3 DNA reads TGCGCCAGCAGTTGGACGGAGGACACTGAAGCTTTCTTT.

The chain joins TRBV19 to TRBJ1-5; 7 nucleotides line up with TRBD1. Looked up from germline, CDR1 is LNHDA and CDR2 is SQIVND (reference sequence). Trimming cost V 5 bases and J 0 bases; bases outside gene matches: 4. The CDR3 has 15 amino acids. CDR3 in DNA: TGTGCCAGTAGTCGGGACAGCTATAGCAATCAGCCCCAGCATTTT. It specifies CASSRDSYSNQPQHF.

CDR3 loop: CSVGQGTSEAFF. In nucleotides, the CDR3 is TGCAGCGTGGGACAGGGGACCTCCGAAGCTTTCTTT. The rearrangement joins TRBV29-1 to TRBJ1-1; 10 positions match TRBD1. CDR3 size: 12 residues. Per the germline V gene, CDR1 is SQVTM and CDR2 is ANQGSEA. The ends lost 6 bases at V and 8 bases at J; junction bases unmatched: 6.

The V gene is TRBV11-3, the J gene TRBJ2-3; tentatively, D is TRBD2 (5 bases). V was trimmed by 4 bases and J by 0 bases, leaving 17 bases between them. The germline V gene encodes CDR1 SGHNT and CDR2 YENEEA. The CDR3 covers 17 residues. This chain's CDR3 is CASSSGASIPSTDTQYF. The CDR3 DNA is TGTGCCAGCAGCTCCGGCGCTAGCATACCCAGCACAGATACGCAGTATTTT.